This TCR beta chain was profiled in a study of beta chain features in type 1 diabetes. The study, taken as a whole, reports: VDJ junctions from patients with type 1 diabetes contained fewer insertions and more deletions. Type 1 diabetes patients had moderately but significantly shorter TCRB CDR3s in all four CD4+ subsets.

The ends were cut back, 1 base at V and 2 bases at J, with 7 bases in the middle. Per the germline V gene, CDR1 is SGHRS and CDR2 is YFSETQ. CDR3 length equals 15 residues. This clone was recorded a few times. Its antigen is unidentified. Populations isolated by sorting all had purity greater than 95%. The isolated RNA, all of it, was reverse transcribed, so expressed TCRB transcripts were what got sequenced. This table comes from immunoSEQ multiplex PCR, and its TCRdb copy is limited to in-frame clones, with some not included. The data contain 15,000 or so clones, around two thirds of them singletons.

This receptor was obtained from a man aged 25 to 45 with type 1 diabetes. This chain links TRBV5-1 with TRBJ2-6; perhaps TRBD1 as D (5 bases). Sequenced sample: Tregs from blood. The CDR3, as DNA: TGCGCCAGCAGCTTGCTAGGGGCTGGGGCCAACGTCCTGACTTTC. Encoded protein: CASSLLGAGANVLTF.